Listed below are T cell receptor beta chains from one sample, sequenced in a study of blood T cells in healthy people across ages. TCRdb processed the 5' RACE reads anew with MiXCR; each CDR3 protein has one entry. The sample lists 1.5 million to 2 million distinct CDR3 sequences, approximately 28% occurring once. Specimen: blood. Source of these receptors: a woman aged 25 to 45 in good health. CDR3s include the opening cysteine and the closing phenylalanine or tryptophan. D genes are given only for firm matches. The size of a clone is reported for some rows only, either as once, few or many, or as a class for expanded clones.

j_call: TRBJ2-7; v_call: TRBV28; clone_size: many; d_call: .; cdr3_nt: TGTGCCAGCAGGTTCGGGTCCGAGCAGTACTTC; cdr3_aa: CASRFGSEQYF
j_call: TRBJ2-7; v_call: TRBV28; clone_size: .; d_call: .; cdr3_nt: TGTGCCAGCAGTTCGGGGGAGGACGAGCAGTACTTC; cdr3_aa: CASSSGEDEQYF
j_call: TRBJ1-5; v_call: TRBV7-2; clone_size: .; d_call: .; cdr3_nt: TGTGCCAGCAGCTCCCTCACAGAGGATCAGCCCCAGCATTTT; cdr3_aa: CASSSLTEDQPQHF
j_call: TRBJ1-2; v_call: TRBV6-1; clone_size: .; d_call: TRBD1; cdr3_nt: TGTGCCAGCAGTTTAAACAGGGGAATCTATGGCTACACCTTC; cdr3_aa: CASSLNRGIYGYTF
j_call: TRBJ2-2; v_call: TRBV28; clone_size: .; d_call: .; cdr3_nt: TGTGCCAGCAGTACCCTTCTGGAGGAGCTGTTTTTT; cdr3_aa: CASSTLLEELFF
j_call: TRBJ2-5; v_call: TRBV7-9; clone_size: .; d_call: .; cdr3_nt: TGTGCCAGCAGCGCCACTAGGGTCGAGACCCAGTACTTC; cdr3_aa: CASSATRVETQYF
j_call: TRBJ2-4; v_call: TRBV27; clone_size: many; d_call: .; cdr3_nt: TGTGCCAGCAGTTACCGACGGGGGTACTTC; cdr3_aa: CASSYRRGYF
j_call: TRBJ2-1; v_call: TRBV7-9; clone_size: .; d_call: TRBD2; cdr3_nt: TGTGCCAGCAGCTTAGGGTTAAGCGGGATTGTGAATGAGCAGTTCTTC; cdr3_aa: CASSLGLSGIVNEQFF
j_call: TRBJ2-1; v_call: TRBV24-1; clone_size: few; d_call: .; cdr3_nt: TGTGCCACCCAGAAAGGCCCCGATTCCTACAATGAGCAGTTCTTC; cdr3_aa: CATQKGPDSYNEQFF
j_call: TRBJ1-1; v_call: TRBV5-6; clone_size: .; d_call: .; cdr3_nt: TGTGTCAGCAGCTTGGTGACGAACACTGAAGCTTTCTTT; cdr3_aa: CVSSLVTNTEAFF
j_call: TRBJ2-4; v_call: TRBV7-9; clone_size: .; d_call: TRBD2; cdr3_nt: TGTGCCAGCAGCCCTCGGTTAGCGGGGATGCAAGACATTCAGTACTTC; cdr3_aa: CASSPRLAGMQDIQYF
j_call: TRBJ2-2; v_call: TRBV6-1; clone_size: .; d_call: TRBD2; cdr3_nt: TGTGCCAGTCAGCGGGAGTGGAACACCGGGGAGCTGTTTTTT; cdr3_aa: CASQREWNTGELFF
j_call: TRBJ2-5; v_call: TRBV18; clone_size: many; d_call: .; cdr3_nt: TGTGCCAGCTCCCCCGGATCAAGAGAGACCCAGTACTTC; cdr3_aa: CASSPGSRETQYF
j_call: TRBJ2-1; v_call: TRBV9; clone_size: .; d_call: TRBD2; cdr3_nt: TGTGCCAGCAGCCCCAATTTCTTTAGCGGGAGCTCCTACAATGAGCAGTTCTTC; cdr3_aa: CASSPNFFSGSSYNEQFF
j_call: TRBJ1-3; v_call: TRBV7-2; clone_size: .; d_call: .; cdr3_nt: TGTGCCAGCAGCCTTCGGGCGGGGGTAGCTGGAAACACCATATATTTT; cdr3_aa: CASSLRAGVAGNTIYF
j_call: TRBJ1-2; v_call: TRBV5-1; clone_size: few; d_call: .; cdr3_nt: TGCGCCAGCACTAAGGGGGGAGAGTCGGGAAGTTATGGCTACACCTTC; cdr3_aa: CASTKGGESGSYGYTF
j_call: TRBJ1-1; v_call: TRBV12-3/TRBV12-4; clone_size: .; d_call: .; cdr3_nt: TGTGCCAGCAGTTTCCGTCGGCAAGGAAACACTGAAGCTTTCTTT; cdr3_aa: CASSFRRQGNTEAFF
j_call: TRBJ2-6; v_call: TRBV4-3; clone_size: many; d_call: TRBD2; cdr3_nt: TGCGCCAGCAGCCAGGTTGCGGGAGCCTCCTCTGGGGCCAACGTCCTGACTTTC; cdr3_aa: CASSQVAGASSGANVLTF
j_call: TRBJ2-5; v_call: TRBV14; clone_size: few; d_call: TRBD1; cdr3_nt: TGTGCCAGCAGCGACCGGACAGGGGTGGTAAGACAGACCCAGTACTTC; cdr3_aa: CASSDRTGVVRQTQYF
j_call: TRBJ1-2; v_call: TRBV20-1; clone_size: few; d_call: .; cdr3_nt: TGCAGTGTGTCGTTAGGCTACACCTTC; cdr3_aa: CSVSLGYTF
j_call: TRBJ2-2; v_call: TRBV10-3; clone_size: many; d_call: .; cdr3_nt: TGTGCCATCAGCTCCAACACCGGGGAGCTGTTTTTT; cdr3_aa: CAISSNTGELFF
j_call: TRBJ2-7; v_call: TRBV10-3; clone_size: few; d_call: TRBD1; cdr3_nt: TGTGCCATCAGGGGGACGGCGGGCTACGGGACAGGGGGCCACGAGCAGTACTTC; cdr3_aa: CAIRGTAGYGTGGHEQYF